What follows describes a single T cell receptor (beta chain). The data stem from a study of blood T cell repertoires in COVID-19. As for the study in general: The United States, Italy and Spain provided the acute and convalescent COVID-19 samples.

Repertoires were generated with immunoSEQ multiplex PCR, while TCRdb's copy carries only in-frame clones and drops some. This table holds roughly 220,000 clones, roughly 84% found once. V was clipped by 1 base and J by 7 bases; unmatched bases: 1. CDR1 LGHDT and CDR2 YNNKEL come from the germline V gene (reference sequence). The CDR3 consists of 13 residues. The TCR sequence derives from a man aged 45-65 years who had recovered from COVID-19. V gene TRBV3-1 (or the pseudogene TRBV3-2) combines with J gene TRBJ2-1; 7 bases map to TRBD1. The source material was peripheral blood. DNA for the CDR3: TGTGCCAGCAGCCAAGCAGGGGGAAATGAGCAGTTCTTC. Its protein is CASSQAGGNEQFF.